The 8 T cell receptor beta chains below all came from one sample that was sequenced in a study of blood T cell repertoires in COVID-19. Profiling relied on immunoSEQ multiplex PCR, and the TCRdb table lists in-frame clones only, not all of them. The table records 90,000 or so clones, 84% of them present only once. The sample comprised peripheral blood. The source is a man aged 60-69 years with acute or convalescent COVID-19.

The chain recombines TRBV6-5 with TRBJ1-1; maybe TRBD1 (6 bases). There are 16 residues in the CDR3. Germline values: CDR1 MNHEY, CDR2 SVGAGI. V was shortened by 0 bases and J by 0 bases, with 11 bases between the two germline ends. This CDR3 reads CASSYSGGALNTEAFF. CDR3 bases: TGTGCCAGCAGTTACTCGGGGGGGGCGCTGAACACTGAAGCTTTCTTT.

This clone has more than one count but fewer than ten. V usage is TRBV5-1 and J usage is TRBJ1-1, with a weak D call TRBD1 (6 bases). CDR3 length equals 16 residues. Trimming took 1 base from V and 5 from J, leaving 18 bases between them. Per the germline V gene, CDR1 is SGHRS and CDR2 is YFSETQ. This CDR3 is CASSLTQGRRATEAFF. CDR3 DNA sequence: TGCGCCAGCAGCTTGACCCAGGGGAGAAGGGCTACTGAAGCTTTCTTT. Drawing the rest from reference TRBV5-1 and TRBJ1-1, the complete variable domain is KAGVTQTPRYLIKTRGQQVTLSCSPISGHRSVSWYQQTPGQGLQFLFEYFSETQRNKGNFPGRFSGRQFSNSRSEMNVSTLELGDSALYLCASSLTQGRRATEAFFGQGTRLTVV.

V and J are TRBV19 and TRBJ2-5; 7 bases map to TRBD2. This CDR3 spans 16 amino acids. V shed 3 bases, J shed 5 bases, and the junction held 12 bases outside the gene matches. Germline CDR1 is LNHDA and CDR2 is SQIVND (reference sequence). CDR3 residues: CASSMGSGVVEETQYF. CDR3 nucleotide sequence: TGTGCCAGTAGTATGGGGAGCGGGGTTGTGGAGGAGACCCAGTACTTC. Looking up the rest from reference TRBV19 and TRBJ2-5 gives the full variable domain: DGGITQSPKYLFRKEGQNVTLSCEQNLNHDAMYWYRQDPGQGLRLIYYSQIVNDFQKGDIAEGYSVSREKKESFPLTVTSAQKNPTAFYLCASSMGSGVVEETQYFGPGTRLLVL.

The V gene is TRBV5-1, the J gene TRBJ1-6, with 8 bases matching TRBD1. Germline loops: CDR1 SGHRS, CDR2 YFSETQ. Unmatched junction bases numbered 0, after V lost 1 base and J lost 6 bases. The CDR3 totals 14 residues. In DNA form, the CDR3 reads TGCGCCAGCAGCTTGACAGGGGGTAATTCACCCCTCCACTTT. Protein: CASSLTGGNSPLHF.

The chain is built from TRBV9 and TRBJ1-6, with TRBD1 identical over 9 bases. Germline CDR1 is SGDLS and CDR2 is YYNGEE. This CDR3 is 16 amino acids long. The ends lost 5 bases at V and 9 bases at J; junction bases unmatched: 12. CDR3 sequence reads: CASRGGQGPFRSPLHF. The CDR3 DNA sequence: TGTGCCAGCAGAGGGGGACAGGGCCCGTTTCGTTCACCCCTCCACTTT.

This clone has only a few counts. The chain recombines TRBV4-2 with TRBJ1-6, with TRBD1 matching over 10 bases. Germline trimming cut 6 bases from V and 11 bases from J; bases unmatched to any gene: 13. CDR1 is LGHNA and CDR2 is YNFKEQ in the germline V gene. This CDR3 has 16 residues. Here the CDR3 DNA reads TGTGCCAGCAGTCGGACTCTTGGACAGGGGGATGCACCCCTCCACTTT. Its translation is CASSRTLGQGDAPLHF.

CDR3 in DNA: TGTGCCAGCAGTTACTCAGGCAGGCTTCCCCCCTACGAGCAGTACTTC. Translating it yields CASSYSGRLPPYEQYF. The chain uses TRBV6-5 and TRBJ2-7; D gene ambiguous. Between the trimmed V and J ends, which lost 0 bases and 2 bases, there was a span of 14 bases. This CDR3 is 16 amino acids long. Germline CDR1 and CDR2: MNHEY and SVGAGI.

The J gene is TRBJ1-2, the V gene TRBV2, with D possibly TRBD1 on 5 matching bases. With 4 bases removed from V and 0 bases from J, the gap between germline ends came to 12 bases. The CDR3 consists of 15 residues. From germline, CDR1 is SNHLY and CDR2 FYNNEI. CDR3 residues: CASSVGLPSNYGYTF. The CDR3 DNA follows: TGTGCCAGCAGTGTGGGACTCCCATCTAACTATGGCTACACCTTC.